A single sample gave rise to the 29 T cell receptor beta chains below, sequenced in a study of blood T cell repertoires in COVID-19. Sequencing was performed with immunoSEQ multiplex PCR; in TCRdb, only in-frame clones are kept and a portion is missing. This sample has about 55,000 clones, with 80% to 95% found just once. Source material: peripheral blood. These receptors all come from a human donor with active COVID-19. The donor label of this sample is uncertain.

This rearrangement joins TRBV5-1 to TRBJ2-7, with D uncertain. Trimming shortened V by 4 bases and J by 3 bases, and 11 bases separated the two germline ends. CDR3 size: 13 residues. Germline CDR1 is SGHRS and CDR2 is YFSETQ. CDR3 coding DNA: TGCGCCAGCAGCACAACCGCTGGCTACGAGCAGTACTTC. Protein: CASSTTAGYEQYF.

The chain has TRBV10-3 and TRBJ2-1; TRBD2 is a possible D gene (5 bases). Germline V gene lookup returns CDR1 ENHRY and CDR2 SYGVKD. V was clipped by 3 bases and J by 9 bases, with 12 bases between them. CDR3 size: 13 residues. The chain's CDR3 is CAISDGVLSEQFF. The CDR3, as DNA: TGTGCCATCAGTGACGGGGTCCTGAGTGAGCAGTTCTTC.

CDR3 amino acids: CATSEGGGWGNEQFF. The DNA for the CDR3 is TGTGCCACCAGTGAAGGGGGGGGTTGGGGCAATGAGCAGTTCTTC. The genes are TRBV24-1 and TRBJ2-1; tentatively, D is TRBD2 (7 bases). CDR3 length equals 15 residues. V was cut by 4 bases and J by 6 bases, with 15 bases left in between. Germline V lookup: CDR1 KGHDR, CDR2 SFDVKD.

This clone has only one observation. The chain links TRBV10-3 to TRBJ2-1, with TRBD2 matching 9 bases. V was clipped by 7 bases and J by 7 bases; unmatched bases: 11. Germline V gives CDR1 ENHRY, CDR2 SYGVKD. This CDR3 is 15 amino acids long. CDR3 sequence: CAITGSGGPRNEQFF. CDR3 DNA: TGTGCCATCACGGGGAGCGGGGGGCCTAGGAATGAGCAGTTCTTC.

The V gene is TRBV5-6, the J gene TRBJ1-4; 7 bases map to TRBD1. There are 14 residues in the CDR3. V trimming: 4 bases; J trimming: 6 bases; junction bases outside the gene matches: 6. Germline-derived CDR1 and CDR2 are SGHDT and YYEEEE. CDR3 region: CASSTTGRHEKLFF. The DNA for the CDR3 is TGTGCCAGCAGCACGACAGGGAGGCATGAAAAACTGTTTTTT.

The V call is TRBV28, the J call TRBJ2-5, with 8 bases identical to TRBD2. CDR1 is MDHEN, CDR2 SYDVKM, per germline. The CDR3 is 15 amino acids. V trimming: 7 bases; J trimming: 2 bases; junction bases outside the gene matches: 9. Here the CDR3 reads CASTPLAGGQETQYF. The CDR3 bases are TGTGCCAGCACCCCTCTGGCGGGAGGTCAAGAGACCCAGTACTTC.

The V call is TRBV9, the J call TRBJ1-2, with TRBD1 matching over 7 bases. In germline, CDR1 is SGDLS, CDR2 YYNGEE. This CDR3 is built from 13 residues. Losses at the gene ends were 5 bases for V and 3 bases for J; bases not matched to a gene: 4. CDR3 sequence (DNA): TGTGCCAGCAGAGGGGGCCAATACTATGGCTACACCTTC. Protein sequence: CASRGGQYYGYTF. Drawing the rest from reference TRBV9 and TRBJ1-2, the complete variable domain is DSGVTQTPKHLITATGQRVTLRCSPRSGDLSVYWYQQSLDQGLQFLIQYYNGEERAKGNILERFSAQQFPDLHSELNLSSLELGDSALYFCASRGGQYYGYTFGSGTRLTVV.

This clone was counted only a few times. V gene TRBV7-6 combines with J gene TRBJ1-1; 7 nucleotides match TRBD1. The germline V gene has CDR1 SGHVS and CDR2 FNYEAQ. CDR3 size: 17 residues. Trimming removed 5 bases from V and 0 bases from J; junction bases left unmatched: 12. The CDR3 loop reads CASSPDRRRTMNTEAFF. The CDR3 DNA sequence: TGTGCCAGCAGCCCGGACAGGCGGAGGACGATGAACACTGAAGCTTTCTTT.

The genes are TRBV5-6 and TRBJ2-7; TRBD2 agrees at 7 bases. The length of the CDR3 is 17 residues. Germline V gene sequence: CDR1 SGHDT, CDR2 YYEEEE. V shed 4 bases, J shed 0 bases, and the junction held 13 bases outside the gene matches. In DNA, the CDR3 is TGTGCCAGCAGCCATCCTCTAGCGGACGTCTTCTCCTACGAGCAGTACTTC. It specifies CASSHPLADVFSYEQYF.

The chain has TRBV6-2 or TRBV6-3 and TRBJ1-5, with D unclear. V was shortened by 2 bases and J by 3 bases, with 5 bases between the two germline ends. Germline V lookup: CDR1 MNHEY, CDR2 SVGEGT. The CDR3 totals 13 residues. CDR3 sequence: CASSYPDNQPQHF. The CDR3 DNA follows: TGTGCCAGCAGTTACCCAGACAATCAGCCCCAGCATTTT.

This chain links TRBV19 with TRBJ2-3; a weak D match, TRBD1 (6 bases). Between the trimmed V and J ends, which lost 5 bases and 0 bases, there was a span of 18 bases. Looked up from germline, CDR1 is LNHDA and CDR2 is SQIVND (reference sequence). The CDR3 covers 17 residues. CDR3 sequence: CASSLMGQGPSTDTQYF. CDR3 bases: TGTGCCAGTAGTCTCATGGGGCAGGGGCCGAGCACAGATACGCAGTATTTT.

The chain recombines TRBV5-4 with TRBJ2-1, with 13 bases matching TRBD2. Germline CDR1 SGHNT, CDR2 YYREEE (reference sequence). V lost 2 bases and J lost 6; bases outside the gene matches: 5. This CDR3 comprises 16 residues. CDR3 sequence (DNA): TGTGCCAGCAGCTTAGGGACTAGCGGGATAGGCAATGAGCAGTTCTTC. Translating gives CASSLGTSGIGNEQFF.

The genes are TRBV6-2 or TRBV6-3 and TRBJ2-3; D gene unclear. The V gene lost 2 bases and the J gene lost 2 bases, with 5 bases spanning the gap. From germline, CDR1 is MNHEY and CDR2 SVGEGT. This CDR3 region has 13 residues. Here the CDR3 reads CASSYPLTDTQYF. Here the CDR3 DNA reads TGTGCCAGCAGTTACCCCCTCACAGATACGCAGTATTTT.

The chain uses TRBV24-1 and TRBJ2-1; 7 bases match TRBD2. Per the germline V gene, CDR1 is KGHDR and CDR2 is SFDVKD. The CDR3 length is 16 residues. With 7 bases clipped from V and 3 bases from J, the junction kept 11 bases outside the gene matches. The DNA for the CDR3 is TGTGCCACCAGACCCCTGGGGGGGGACCTCTACAATGAGCAGTTCTTC. Its protein product is CATRPLGGDLYNEQFF.

The rearrangement joins TRBV12-3 or TRBV12-4 to TRBJ2-7; 7 nucleotides line up with TRBD2. The CDR3 runs 13 residues. The junction had 3 bases not matched to a gene; V was cut back by 1 base and J by 6 bases. The CDR3 region is CASSLGLAGEQYV. As DNA, the CDR3 is TGTGCCAGCAGTTTAGGACTAGCAGGCGAGCAGTACGTC.

The gene calls are TRBV3-1 (or the pseudogene TRBV3-2) and TRBJ2-1, with D possibly matching TRBD1 (5 bases). V shed 4 bases and J shed 6 bases, with 13 bases lying between them. This CDR3 has 14 amino acids. Germline loops: CDR1 LGHDT, CDR2 YNNKEL (reference sequence). In nucleotides, the CDR3 is TGTGCCAGCAGCCCACTCCCAGGGTTCAATGAGCAGTTCTTC. Translation: CASSPLPGFNEQFF.

CDR3 in amino acids: CASSIGLAGNEQYF. The DNA of the CDR3 is TGTGCCAGTAGTATCGGACTAGCGGGTAACGAGCAGTACTTC. The gene calls are TRBV19 and TRBJ2-7; 11 bases fit TRBD2. Trimming removed 3 bases from V and 5 bases from J; junction bases left unmatched: 3. The germline V gene encodes CDR1 LNHDA and CDR2 SQIVND (reference sequence). The CDR3 contains 14 residues.

The chain couples TRBV3-1 (or the pseudogene TRBV3-2) to TRBJ1-2; 10 bases align to TRBD1. This CDR3 has 15 residues. CDR1 and CDR2 (germline): LGHDT, YNNKEL (reference sequence). V trimming: 8 bases; J trimming: 7 bases; junction bases outside the gene matches: 13. The CDR3 DNA reads TGTGCCAGCGGGCCAGCGGGACAGGGGAGCGCTGGCTACACCTTC. As protein: CASGPAGQGSAGYTF.

The chain carries TRBV7-2 and TRBJ2-7; 8 bases are shared with TRBD2. The germline CDR1 and CDR2 sequences are SGHTA and FQGNSA. The CDR3 has 13 residues. J gave up 6 bases and V 4 bases, and 5 bases lay outside the gene matches. The CDR3 coding sequence is TGTGCCAGCAGCTCCGGGGGGGCGGGCGAGCAGTACTTC. Its translation is CASSSGGAGEQYF.

The V call is TRBV7-9, the J call TRBJ2-3; no clear D. Trimming stripped 4 bases from V and 6 bases from J, with 11 bases between. Germline CDR1 SEHNR, CDR2 FQNEAQ (reference sequence). The CDR3 runs 13 residues. The chain's CDR3 is CASSSSGADTQYF. Written as DNA, the CDR3 is TGTGCCAGCAGCTCATCCGGAGCGGATACGCAGTATTTT.

The J gene is TRBJ1-2, the V gene TRBV9; 8 nucleotides line up with TRBD1. With 5 bases clipped from V and 8 bases from J, the junction kept 14 bases outside the gene matches. Germline CDR1 is SGDLS and CDR2 is YYNGEE. This CDR3 is built from 15 residues. The chain's CDR3 is CASRQQGGGSGGYTF. The CDR3 nucleotides read TGTGCCAGCAGACAACAGGGGGGAGGGTCGGGCGGCTACACCTTC.

The chain has TRBV12-3 or TRBV12-4 and TRBJ1-5; no clear D gene. This CDR3 contains 13 residues. Deletions cut 6 bases from V and 2 bases from J, with 8 bases between. The CDR3 loop reads CASRSGGNQPQHF. The DNA of the CDR3 is TGTGCCAGCAGATCCGGGGGCAATCAGCCCCAGCATTTT.

The chain employs TRBV5-1 and TRBJ1-1; D unresolved. The CDR3 sequence is 13 residues long. Looked up from germline, CDR1 is SGHRS and CDR2 is YFSETQ. V was cut by 0 bases and J by 5 bases, with 8 bases left in between. CDR3 protein: CASSLDGETEAFF. For the CDR3, the DNA is TGCGCCAGCAGCTTGGACGGAGAGACTGAAGCTTTCTTT.

This chain uses TRBV12-3 or TRBV12-4 with TRBJ2-3, with TRBD1 matching over 10 bases. This CDR3 has 12 residues. Written as DNA, the CDR3 is TGTGCTGGGACAGGGGACGGAGATACGCAGTATTTT. Protein product: CAGTGDGDTQYF.

The rearrangement links TRBV21-1 to TRBJ2-2; the listed D gene, TRBD2, was not tested against the DNA. TRBV21-1 is tagged as a pseudogene. CDR3 length equals 18 residues. The chain's CDR3 is CASSKEERGGRDTGELFF. The CDR3 DNA sequence: TGTGCCAGCAGCAAAGAAGAGCGGGGGGGCCGAGACACCGGGGAGCTGTTTTTT.

The chain is built from TRBV18 and TRBJ2-5; 8 positions match TRBD1. Germline trimming cut 0 bases from V and 5 bases from J; bases unmatched to any gene: 8. The CDR3 covers 16 residues. Per the germline V gene, CDR1 is KGHSH and CDR2 is LQKENI. CDR3 sequence: CASSPPGRGLGETQYF. In DNA, the CDR3 is TGTGCCAGCTCACCACCCGGCAGGGGGCTTGGGGAGACCCAGTACTTC.

The chain employs TRBV6-6 and TRBJ1-5; TRBD1 matches 7 bases. V was clipped by 5 bases and J by 4 bases; unmatched bases: 8. The CDR3 is made up of 15 amino acids. Looked up from germline, CDR1 is MNHNY and CDR2 is SVGAGI (reference sequence). As DNA, the CDR3 is TGTGCCAGCAGTCACGTAGACAGGGCGAATCAGCCCCAGCATTTT. Translation gives CASSHVDRANQPQHF.

The gene calls are TRBV19 and TRBJ1-2; D is unclear. This CDR3 contains 12 residues. Trimming took off 9 bases at V and 5 bases at J, with 13 bases between the two ends. CDR1 is LNHDA, CDR2 SQIVND, per germline (reference sequence). Here the CDR3 reads CASRQLTYGYTF. Here the CDR3 DNA reads TGTGCCAGCCGGCAGTTGACATATGGCTACACCTTC.

The chain is built from TRBV9 and TRBJ2-7, with TRBD2 matching 14 bases. The CDR3 extends over 18 amino acids. Germline values: CDR1 SGDLS, CDR2 YYNGEE. The V segment lost 0 bases and the J segment 2 bases; nucleotides outside the gene matches: 7. The CDR3 DNA reads as TGTGCCAGCAGCGTAGACCTGACTAGCGGGAGGGGTGCCTACGAGCAGTACTTC. Protein product: CASSVDLTSGRGAYEQYF.